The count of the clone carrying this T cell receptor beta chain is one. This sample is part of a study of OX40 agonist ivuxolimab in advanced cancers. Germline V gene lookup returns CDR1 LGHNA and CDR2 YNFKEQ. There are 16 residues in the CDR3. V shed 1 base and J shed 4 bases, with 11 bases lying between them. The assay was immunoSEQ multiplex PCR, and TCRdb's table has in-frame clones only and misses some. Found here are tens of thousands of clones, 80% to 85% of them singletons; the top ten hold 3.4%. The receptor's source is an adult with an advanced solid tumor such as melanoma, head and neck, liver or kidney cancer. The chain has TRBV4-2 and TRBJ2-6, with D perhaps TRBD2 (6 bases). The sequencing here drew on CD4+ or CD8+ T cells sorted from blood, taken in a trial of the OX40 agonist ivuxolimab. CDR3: CASSQGGGAGANVLTF. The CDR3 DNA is TGTGCCAGCAGCCAAGGGGGCGGGGCCGGGGCCAACGTCCTGACTTTC.